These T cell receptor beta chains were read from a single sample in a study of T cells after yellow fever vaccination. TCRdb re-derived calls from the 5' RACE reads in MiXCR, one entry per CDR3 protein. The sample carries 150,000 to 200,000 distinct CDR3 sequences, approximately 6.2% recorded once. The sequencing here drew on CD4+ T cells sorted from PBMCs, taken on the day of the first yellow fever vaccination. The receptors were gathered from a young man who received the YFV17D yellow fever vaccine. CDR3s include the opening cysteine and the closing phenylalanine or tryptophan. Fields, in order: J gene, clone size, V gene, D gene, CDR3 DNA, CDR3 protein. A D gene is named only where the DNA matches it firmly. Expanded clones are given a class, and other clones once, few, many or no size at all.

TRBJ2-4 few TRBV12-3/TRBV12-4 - TGTGCCAGCAGTGACAGCACAATAGCCAAAAACATTCAGTACTTC CASSDSTIAKNIQYF
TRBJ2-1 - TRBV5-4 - TGTGCCAGCAGCTTGTTTCTTAACAATGAGCAGTTCTTC CASSLFLNNEQFF
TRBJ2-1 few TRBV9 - TGTGCCAGCAGCGCGGGACAAGCCTCCTACAATGAGCAGTTCTTC CASSAGQASYNEQFF
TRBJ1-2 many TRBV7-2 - TGTGCCAGCAGCCCTGCCCGGAGGCAGGGATATGGCTACACCTTC CASSPARRQGYGYTF
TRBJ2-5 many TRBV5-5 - TGTGCCAGCAGTCGGGGACCGTCACCGGAGACCCAGTACTTC CASSRGPSPETQYF
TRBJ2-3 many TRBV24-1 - TGTGCCACCAGTGATGAGAAGGGAGGCACAGATACGCAGTATTTT CATSDEKGGTDTQYF
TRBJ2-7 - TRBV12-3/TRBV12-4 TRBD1 TGTGCCAGCAACTTGGGACAGAGAAACTACGAGCAGTACTTC CASNLGQRNYEQYF
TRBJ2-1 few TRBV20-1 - TGCAGTGCTAGGCCTGCACGGCCGGGGGGCGGTTTGTATGAGCAGTTCTTC CSARPARPGGGLYEQFF
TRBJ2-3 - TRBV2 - TGTGCCAGCAGGAGGACTATGTTTCAAGATACGCAGTATTTT CASRRTMFQDTQYF
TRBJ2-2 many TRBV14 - TGTGCCAGCAGCCAAATGGACCGTAAGCTGTTTTTT CASSQMDRKLFF
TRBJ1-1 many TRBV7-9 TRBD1 TGTGCCAGCAGGCCCGGGACAGGGGCTGAAGCTTTCTTT CASRPGTGAEAFF
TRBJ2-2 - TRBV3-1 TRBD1 TGTGCCAGCAGCCGACAGGGGGAAGGCGGGGAGCTGTTTTTT CASSRQGEGGELFF
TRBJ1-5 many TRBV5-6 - TGTGCCAGCAGCTTGTTTCAGGCACTCAGCAATCAGCCCCAGCATTTT CASSLFQALSNQPQHF
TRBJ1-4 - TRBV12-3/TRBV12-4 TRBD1 TGTGCCAGCAGTTCCACCGGGACAGGGGCCGAAAAACTGTTTTTT CASSSTGTGAEKLFF
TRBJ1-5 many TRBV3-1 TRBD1 TGTGCCAGCAGCCGTGGGACAGCCAACAATCAGCCCCAGCATTTT CASSRGTANNQPQHF
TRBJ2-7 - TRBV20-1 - TGCAGTGCCCCTCGAGGGGGAAAAAACGAGCAGTACTTC CSAPRGGKNEQYF
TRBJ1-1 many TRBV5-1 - TGTGCCAGCAGCCTGGGGACGGGAAACACTGAAGCTTTCTTT CASSLGTGNTEAFF
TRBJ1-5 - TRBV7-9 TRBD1 TGTGCCAGCAGCGACGACAGGGTTCAGCCCCAGCATTTT CASSDDRVQPQHF
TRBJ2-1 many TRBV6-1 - TGTGCCAGCAGGGGCACAGGGCGAGGCAATGAGCAGTTCTTC CASRGTGRGNEQFF
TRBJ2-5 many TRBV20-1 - TGCAGTGCTAGAGATGTGCAGGAGCCCATACAAGAGACCCAGTACTTC CSARDVQEPIQETQYF
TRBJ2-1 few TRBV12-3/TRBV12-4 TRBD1 TGTGCCAGCAGCCCGGGACAGGACTCCTACAATGAGCAGTTCTTC CASSPGQDSYNEQFF
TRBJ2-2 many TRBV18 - TGTGCCAGCTCACCCGGAATCCTCTTCGGCCGGGAGCTGTTTTTT CASSPGILFGRELFF